This T cell receptor (beta chain) was identified in a study of human T cells and chemical hapten exposure. TCRdb ran MiXCR on the RACE reads and lists one entry per CDR3 protein. The profile shows a few hundred thousand distinct CDR3 sequences, about 6% of them singletons. Regarding time point: patch test 2, 6 weeks after DPC sensitization. Sample treatment: therapeutic diphenylcyclopropenone sensitization with weekly scalp DPC. V dropped 4 bases and J dropped 6 bases, with 12 bases sitting between them. The CDR3 contains 14 residues. CDR1 SGHDN and CDR2 FVKESK come from the germline V gene. The chain uses TRBV14 and TRBJ2-2; D is possibly TRBD1 (6 bases). The sample in question was whole blood, obtained in connection with sensitization to the hapten diphenylcyclopropenone (DPC). This sequence originates from a woman aged 18-29 years with alopecia areata. Some clones in this sample may be carry-over from other donors' samples. The CDR3, as DNA: TGTGCCAGCAGCCCGACAGGAAGGGCCGGGGAGCTGTTTTTT. Protein: CASSPTGRAGELFF.